The clone carrying this T cell receptor beta chain occurred once. This CDR3 comprises 14 residues. CDR1 is GTSNPN and CDR2 is SVGIG in the germline V gene (reference sequence). Trimming took 3 bases from V and 7 from J; bases not matched to a gene: 7. Original data processing: By means of reference gene primer amplification, nucleated cell counts were estimated. The data were produced by immunoSEQ multiplex PCR, yet TCRdb's version contains in-frame clones alone and is incomplete. Clone size and V and J calls were adopted from that table, with D and trimming inferred from the DNA. Among about 190,000 clones, less than 80% were seen once, and the ten largest hold around 12%. This sample was taken from a study of blood T cell repertoires in COVID-19.

This sequence joins TRBV30 and TRBJ2-1; 9 nucleotides line up with TRBD1. The receptor was isolated from a woman aged 50 to 65 with acute or convalescent COVID-19. The material sequenced was peripheral blood. Here the CDR3 DNA reads TGTGCCTGGAGCCCGGGACAGGGCGTGAATGAGCAGTTCTTC. It codes for CAWSPGQGVNEQFF.